The 5 T cell receptor beta chains in this list originate from one sample, sequenced in a study of blood T cell repertoires in COVID-19. Method: immunoSEQ multiplex PCR; TCRdb's copy keeps in-frame clones and lacks some. This table holds approximately 200,000 clones, roughly 89% found once. The sequenced sample was peripheral blood. These receptors all come from a man aged 60-69 years who had recovered from COVID-19.

The chain carries TRBV11-2 and TRBJ2-3; D is ambiguous. This CDR3 comprises 14 residues. Germline V gene sequence: CDR1 SGHAT, CDR2 FQNNGV. With 2 bases removed from V and 2 bases from J, the gap between germline ends came to 8 bases. CDR3 loop: CASSLRLTTDTQYF. In DNA, the CDR3 is TGTGCCAGCAGCTTACGACTGACCACAGATACGCAGTATTTT.

The chain couples TRBV24-1 to TRBJ1-1, with a tentative D call TRBD1 (5 bases). V gave up 3 bases and J gave up 3 bases, with 16 bases separating them. From germline, CDR1 is KGHDR and CDR2 SFDVKD. The CDR3 spans 16 residues. For the CDR3, the DNA is TGTGCCACCAGTGATGGGCGGAGGGGCATATACACTGAAGCTTTCTTT. Amino acids: CATSDGRRGIYTEAFF.

The CDR3 region has the DNA TGCGCCAGCAGCTTGGTCTCAGGGGGTGGCTACGAGCAGTACTTC. Translated, it gives CASSLVSGGGYEQYF. This chain uses TRBV5-1 with TRBJ2-7; TRBD1 matches 7 bases. Per the germline V gene, CDR1 is SGHRS and CDR2 is YFSETQ. The CDR3 spans 15 residues. The V segment lost 0 bases and the J segment 3 bases; nucleotides outside the gene matches: 6.

The chain links TRBV4-3 to TRBJ1-4; 7 nucleotides match TRBD1. J was trimmed by 8 bases and V by 3 bases; bases with no gene match: 12. The germline gives CDR1 LGHNA, CDR2 YSLEER. The CDR3 loop spans 16 amino acids. CDR3 in DNA: TGCGCCAGCAGCCAGATCAGCACCTCAGGGGGGGAAAAACTGTTTTTT. Amino acids: CASSQISTSGGEKLFF.

V usage is TRBV5-1 and J usage is TRBJ1-6; TRBD1 matches 11 bases. The ends lost 4 bases at V and 7 bases at J; junction bases unmatched: 4. Germline-derived CDR1 and CDR2 are SGHRS and YFSETQ. The CDR3 spans 15 residues. This chain's CDR3 is CASSTGQGGNSPLHF. The CDR3 coding sequence is TGCGCCAGCAGCACGGGACAGGGGGGGAATTCACCCCTCCACTTT.